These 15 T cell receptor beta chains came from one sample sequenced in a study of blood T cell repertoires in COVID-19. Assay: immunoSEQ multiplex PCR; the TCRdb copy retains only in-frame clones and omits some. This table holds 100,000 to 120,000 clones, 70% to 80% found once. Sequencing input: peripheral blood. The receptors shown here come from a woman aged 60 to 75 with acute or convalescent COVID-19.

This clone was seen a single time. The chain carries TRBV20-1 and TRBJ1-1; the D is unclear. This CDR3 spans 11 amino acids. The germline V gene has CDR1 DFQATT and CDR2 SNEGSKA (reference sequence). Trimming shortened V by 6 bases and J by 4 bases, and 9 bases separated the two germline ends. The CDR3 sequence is CSARKSTEAFF. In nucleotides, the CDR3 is TGCAGTGCCCGTAAGAGCACTGAAGCTTTCTTT.

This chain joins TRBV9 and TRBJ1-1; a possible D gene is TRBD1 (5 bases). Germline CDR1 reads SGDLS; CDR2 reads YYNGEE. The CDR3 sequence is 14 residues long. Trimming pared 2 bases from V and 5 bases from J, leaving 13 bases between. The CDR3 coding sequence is TGTGCCAGCAGCGTTAGTTGGGGGGAGACTGAAGCTTTCTTT. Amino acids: CASSVSWGETEAFF.

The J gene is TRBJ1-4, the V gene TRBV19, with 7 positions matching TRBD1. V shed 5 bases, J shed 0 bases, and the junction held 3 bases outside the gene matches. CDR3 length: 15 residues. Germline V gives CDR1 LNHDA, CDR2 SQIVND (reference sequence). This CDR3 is CASSPDRATNEKLFF. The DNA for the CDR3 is TGTGCCAGTAGTCCCGACAGGGCAACTAATGAAAAACTGTTTTTT.

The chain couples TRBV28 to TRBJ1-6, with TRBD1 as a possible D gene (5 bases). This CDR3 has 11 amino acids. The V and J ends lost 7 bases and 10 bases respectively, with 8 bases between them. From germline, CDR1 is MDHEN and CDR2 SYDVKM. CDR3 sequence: CASNGGSPLHF. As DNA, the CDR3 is TGTGCCAGCAATGGGGGGTCACCCCTCCACTTT.

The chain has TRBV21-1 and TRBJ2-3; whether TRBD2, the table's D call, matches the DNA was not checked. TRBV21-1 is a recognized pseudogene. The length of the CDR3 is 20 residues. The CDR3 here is CASSKGLLAGANFSTDTQYF. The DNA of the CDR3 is TGTGCCAGCAGCAAAGGTCTGCTAGCGGGGGCCAACTTTAGCACAGATACGCAGTATTTT.

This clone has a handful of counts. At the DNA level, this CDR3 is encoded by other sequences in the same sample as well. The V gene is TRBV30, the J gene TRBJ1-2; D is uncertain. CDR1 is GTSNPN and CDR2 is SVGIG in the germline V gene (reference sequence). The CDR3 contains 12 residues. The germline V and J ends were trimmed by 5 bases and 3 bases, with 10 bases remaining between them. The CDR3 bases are TGTGCCTGGTCCCCGCAGGACTATGGCTACACCTTC. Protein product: CAWSPQDYGYTF.

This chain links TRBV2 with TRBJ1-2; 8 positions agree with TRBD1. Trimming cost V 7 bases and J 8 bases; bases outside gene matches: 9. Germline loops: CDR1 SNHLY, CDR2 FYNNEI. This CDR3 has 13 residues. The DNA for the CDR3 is TGTGCCAGCATGGTCAGGGGGCAGATCGGCTACACCTTC. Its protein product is CASMVRGQIGYTF.

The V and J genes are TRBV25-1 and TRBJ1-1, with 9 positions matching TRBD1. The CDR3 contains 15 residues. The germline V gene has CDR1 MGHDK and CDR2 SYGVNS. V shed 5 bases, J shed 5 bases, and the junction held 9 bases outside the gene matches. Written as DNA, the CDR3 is TGTGCCAGCAGTCCCGATAACAGGGGGCAGACTGAAGCTTTCTTT. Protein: CASSPDNRGQTEAFF.

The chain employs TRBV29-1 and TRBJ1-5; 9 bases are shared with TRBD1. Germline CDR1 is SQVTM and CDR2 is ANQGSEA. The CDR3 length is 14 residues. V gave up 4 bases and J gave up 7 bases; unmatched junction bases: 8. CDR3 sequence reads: CSVVGDRVDQPQHF. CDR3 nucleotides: TGCAGCGTTGTAGGGGACAGGGTCGACCAGCCCCAGCATTTT.

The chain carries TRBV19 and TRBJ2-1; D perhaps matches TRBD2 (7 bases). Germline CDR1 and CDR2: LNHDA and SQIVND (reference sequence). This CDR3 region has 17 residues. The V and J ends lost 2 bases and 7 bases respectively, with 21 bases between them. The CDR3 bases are TGTGCCAGTAGTATAACAGGGACTACCTTTATGAGTAATGAGCAGTTCTTC. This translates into CASSITGTTFMSNEQFF.

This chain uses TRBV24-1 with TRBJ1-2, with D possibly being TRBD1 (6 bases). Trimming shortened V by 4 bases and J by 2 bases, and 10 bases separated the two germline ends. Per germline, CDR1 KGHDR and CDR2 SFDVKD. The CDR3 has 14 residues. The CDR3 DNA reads TGTGCCACCAGTGACGAAACAGGGAACTATGGCTACACCTTC. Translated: CATSDETGNYGYTF.

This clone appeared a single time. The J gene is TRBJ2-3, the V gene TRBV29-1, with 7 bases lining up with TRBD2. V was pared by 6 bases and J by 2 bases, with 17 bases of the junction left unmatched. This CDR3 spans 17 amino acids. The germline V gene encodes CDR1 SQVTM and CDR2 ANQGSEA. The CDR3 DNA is TGCAGCGTCCACATTATCTTAGCGGGCCTTCTCACAGATACGCAGTATTTT. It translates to CSVHIILAGLLTDTQYF.

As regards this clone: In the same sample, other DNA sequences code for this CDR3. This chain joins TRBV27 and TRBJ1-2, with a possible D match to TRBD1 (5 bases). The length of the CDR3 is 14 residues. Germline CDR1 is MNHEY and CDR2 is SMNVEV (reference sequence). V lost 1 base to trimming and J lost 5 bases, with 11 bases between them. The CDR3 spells CASSLLAGPYGYTF. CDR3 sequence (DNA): TGTGCCAGCAGTTTATTAGCAGGGCCGTATGGCTACACCTTC.

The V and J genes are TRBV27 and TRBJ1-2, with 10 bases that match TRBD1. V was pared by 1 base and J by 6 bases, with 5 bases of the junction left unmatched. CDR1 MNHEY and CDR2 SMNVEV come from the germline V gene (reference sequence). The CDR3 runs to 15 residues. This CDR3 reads CASSLYGTGDNGYTF. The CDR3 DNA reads TGTGCCAGCAGTTTATACGGGACAGGGGACAATGGCTACACCTTC.

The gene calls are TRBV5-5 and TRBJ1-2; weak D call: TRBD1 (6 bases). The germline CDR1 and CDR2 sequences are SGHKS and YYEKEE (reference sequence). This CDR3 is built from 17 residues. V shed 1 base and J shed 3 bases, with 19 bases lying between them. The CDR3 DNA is TGTGCCAGCAGCTTGACAGGGTCAGTTATTTGGGACTATGGCTACACCTTC. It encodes CASSLTGSVIWDYGYTF.